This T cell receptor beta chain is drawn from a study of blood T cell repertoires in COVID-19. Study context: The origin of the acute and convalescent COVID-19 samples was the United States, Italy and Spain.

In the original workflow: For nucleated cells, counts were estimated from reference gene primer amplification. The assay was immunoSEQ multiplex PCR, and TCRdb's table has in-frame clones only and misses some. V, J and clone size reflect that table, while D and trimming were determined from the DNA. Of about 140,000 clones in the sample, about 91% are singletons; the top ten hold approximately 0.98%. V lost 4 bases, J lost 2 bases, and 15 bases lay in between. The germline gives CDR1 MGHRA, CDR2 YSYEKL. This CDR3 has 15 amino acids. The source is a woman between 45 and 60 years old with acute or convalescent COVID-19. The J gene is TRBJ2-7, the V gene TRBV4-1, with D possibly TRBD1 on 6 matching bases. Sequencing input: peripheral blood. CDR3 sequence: CASSLRRDTTYEQYF. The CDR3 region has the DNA TGCGCCAGCAGCCTTCGTAGGGACACCACCTACGAGCAGTACTTC.